This TCR beta chain emerged from a study of naive and memory T cell subsets. Four PCR rounds used nested alpha and beta constant region primers plus the SP2 primer. Reverse transcription of blood and skin TCR RNA was primed at alpha and beta constant regions. TCRdb re-called the UMI-ligation and nested PCR reads through MiXCR, storing one row per CDR3 protein. The sample records tens of thousands of distinct CDR3 sequences, about 10% being singletons. Regarding the study as a whole: TCR transcript changes with activation or differentiation may affect this RNA method. Far more TCRs reportedly came from tuberculin skin test site biopsies. Delayed type IV hypersensitivity infiltration was taken to explain higher tuberculin-site TCR counts.

Treatment indicated: skin biopsy from PPD injection site in Mantoux-positive individual. TCR cDNA received a 3' ligated oligonucleotide that carried a UMI. The germline V gene has CDR1 MDHEN and CDR2 SYDVKM. V lost 4 bases, J lost 10 bases, and 11 bases lay in between. CDR3 length equals 12 residues. There are a few counts of this clonotype. What it recognizes is unknown. The genes are TRBV28 and TRBJ2-1; D is unresolved. The receptor was isolated from an adult in good health. The sequences come from skin, collected from a tuberculin skin test site. DNA for the CDR3: TGTGCCAGCAGTTCCCCCCGGGTCGAGCAGTTCTTC. The encoded protein is CASSSPRVEQFF.